Following are 29 T cell receptor beta chains from one sample sequenced in a study of blood T cell repertoires in COVID-19. The table came from immunoSEQ multiplex PCR; TCRdb's copy has only in-frame clones and leaves some out. The sample lists about 46,000 clones; roughly 88% were seen once. The source material was peripheral blood. The receptors originated from a man aged 50 to 59 with acute or convalescent COVID-19.

V gene TRBV5-1 combines with J gene TRBJ1-6; D remains ambiguous. Trimming pared 0 bases from V and 3 bases from J, leaving 7 bases between. This CDR3 contains 15 residues. The germline V gene encodes CDR1 SGHRS and CDR2 YFSETQ. The CDR3 nucleotides read TGCGCCAGCAGCTTGGACTCTAACTATAATTCACCCCTCCACTTT. It yields the protein CASSLDSNYNSPLHF.

The rearrangement links TRBV6-6 to TRBJ2-1; tentative D call: TRBD1 (6 bases). The length of the CDR3 is 15 residues. Germline V gives CDR1 MNHNY, CDR2 SVGAGI (reference sequence). V dropped 9 bases and J dropped 3 bases, with 18 bases sitting between them. CDR3 bases: TGTGCCAGAAAACAGGGCCTCGGAGTCTACAATGAGCAGTTCTTC. Translated, it gives CARKQGLGVYNEQFF.

The chain employs TRBV6-5 and TRBJ1-6; no definite D call. Germline CDR1 is MNHEY and CDR2 is SVGAGI. The CDR3 runs 13 residues. V shed 2 bases and J shed 8 bases, with 7 bases lying between them. CDR3 in DNA: TGTGCCAGCAGTTACCCGGGAGATTCACCCCTCCACTTT. This translates into CASSYPGDSPLHF.

This clone was counted a single time. The chain combines TRBV19 with TRBJ2-5; D is perhaps TRBD1 (6 bases). This CDR3 is 16 amino acids long. Per germline, CDR1 LNHDA and CDR2 SQIVND (reference sequence). The germline V and J ends were trimmed by 2 bases and 5 bases, with 18 bases remaining between them. In DNA form, the CDR3 reads TGTGCCAGTAGTATAACCGGGACACAGGACCGGGAGACCCAGTACTTC. As protein: CASSITGTQDRETQYF.

This chain uses TRBV6-6 with TRBJ2-3; TRBD2 matches at 11 bases. CDR3 length: 15 amino acids. CDR1 is MNHNY, CDR2 SVGAGI, per germline (reference sequence). V shed 6 bases, J shed 2 bases, and the junction held 4 bases outside the gene matches. The CDR3, as DNA: TGTGCCAGCAGATCGACTAGCGGGAACACAGATACGCAGTATTTT. This codes for CASRSTSGNTDTQYF.

The rearrangement joins TRBV27 to TRBJ1-2; no reliable D call. Germline V gene data show CDR1 as MNHEY and CDR2 as SMNVEV (reference sequence). V lost 0 bases and J 8 bases, leaving 16 bases between the germline ends. The CDR3 length is 15 residues. The CDR3 here is CASSLSRVMLSGYTF. The CDR3 bases are TGTGCCAGCAGTTTATCGAGGGTGATGTTGAGCGGCTACACCTTC.

The chain is built from TRBV25-1 and TRBJ1-2; 8 bases agree with TRBD1. The CDR3 spans 14 residues. CDR1 and CDR2 (germline): MGHDK, SYGVNS. V lost 4 bases, J lost 6 bases, and 7 bases stayed unmatched. In DNA, the CDR3 is TGTGCCAGCAGTGTGGGGGGACAGGCGAATGGCTACACCTTC. Translation: CASSVGGQANGYTF.

The CDR3: CASSHTIVRGPNQPQHF. In DNA, the CDR3 is TGCGCCAGCAGCCATACCATAGTTAGGGGTCCCAATCAGCCCCAGCATTTT. The rearrangement joins TRBV4-1 to TRBJ1-5, with a weak D call TRBD1 (5 bases). Trimming removed 3 bases at V and 3 bases at J, with 18 bases between. This CDR3 has 17 amino acids. The germline V gene encodes CDR1 MGHRA and CDR2 YSYEKL.

This chain links TRBV6-6 with TRBJ1-1; TRBD1 might be the D (5 bases). The CDR3 consists of 13 residues. Germline V gene lookup returns CDR1 MNHNY and CDR2 SVGAGI (reference sequence). V was pared by 6 bases and J by 2 bases, with 10 bases between. CDR3 nucleotide sequence: TGTGCCAGCAGGAGACAGAGTAACACTGAAGCTTTCTTT. Protein: CASRRQSNTEAFF.

The chain is built from TRBV19 and TRBJ1-5, with TRBD1 matching over 9 bases. The CDR3 covers 16 residues. Germline V gene data show CDR1 as LNHDA and CDR2 as SQIVND (reference sequence). The junction had 14 bases not matched to a gene; V was cut back by 8 bases and J by 6 bases. CDR3 protein: CASQQGAGGWGQPQHF. In nucleotides, the CDR3 is TGTGCCAGTCAACAGGGGGCAGGGGGATGGGGTCAGCCCCAGCATTTT.

The sample holds one count of this clone. This chain links TRBV7-9 with TRBJ1-6, with 10 bases matching TRBD1. Trimming took 5 bases from V and 8 from J; bases not matched to a gene: 9. The length of the CDR3 is 16 residues. In germline, CDR1 is SEHNR, CDR2 FQNEAQ (reference sequence). CDR3 DNA sequence: TGTGCCAGCAGCCCCGGGACAGGGGCCTCCGATTCACCCCTCCACTTT. It codes for CASSPGTGASDSPLHF.

The chain recombines TRBV6-2 or TRBV6-3 with TRBJ2-2, with 16 bases identical to TRBD2. Germline CDR1 is MNHEY and CDR2 is SVGEGT. The CDR3 totals 21 residues. V lost 2 bases and J lost 1; bases outside the gene matches: 10. The CDR3 is CASSYPYPGLAGGMNTGELFF. The CDR3 region has the DNA TGTGCCAGCAGTTACCCTTACCCGGGACTAGCGGGGGGGATGAACACCGGGGAGCTGTTTTTT.

The count of this clone is one. The V call is TRBV12-3 or TRBV12-4, the J call TRBJ1-1, with D perhaps matching TRBD1 (6 bases). V lost 4 bases, J lost 6 bases, and 9 bases lay in between. This CDR3 spans 12 amino acids. CDR3 sequence reads: CASSSQGSEAFF. CDR3 nucleotide sequence: TGTGCCAGCAGTTCACAGGGCTCTGAAGCTTTCTTT.

This sequence joins TRBV7-7 and TRBJ1-3; 7 bases match TRBD1. CDR1 and CDR2 from the germline V gene are SSHAT and FNYEAQ (reference sequence). V shed 5 bases, J shed 4 bases, and the junction held 11 bases outside the gene matches. This CDR3 comprises 16 residues. Here the CDR3 DNA reads TGTGCCAGCAGCCGGGACAGCCCGGGGAGCGGAAACACCATATATTTT. Translating gives CASSRDSPGSGNTIYF.

This sequence joins TRBV4-1 and TRBJ2-7; weak D call: TRBD2 (5 bases). CDR1 and CDR2 (germline): MGHRA, YSYEKL. The ends were cut back, 1 base at V and 3 bases at J, with 7 bases in the middle. This CDR3 is 13 amino acids long. This CDR3 is CASSQVGSYEQYF. The CDR3 DNA follows: TGCGCCAGCAGCCAAGTTGGGAGCTACGAGCAGTACTTC.

This clone was seen only a few times. The CDR3 spells CASSLGLVVSGYTF. The CDR3 DNA is TGCGCCAGCAGCTTGGGTCTGGTTGTGAGCGGCTACACCTTC. The chain links TRBV5-1 to TRBJ1-2; no reliable D call. Germline lookup yields CDR1 SGHRS and CDR2 YFSETQ. Trimming stripped 0 bases from V and 8 bases from J, with 14 bases between. The CDR3 consists of 14 residues.

The chain carries TRBV7-2 and TRBJ2-2; D ambiguous. CDR3 length: 14 residues. V lost 2 bases, J lost 3 bases, and 7 bases lay in between. Germline CDR1 is SGHTA and CDR2 is FQGNSA. Here the CDR3 DNA reads TGTGCCAGCAGCTTACATGGAGACACCGGGGAGCTGTTTTTT. Amino acids: CASSLHGDTGELFF. The full variable domain, in which reference TRBV7-2 and TRBJ2-2 provide the parts outside the CDR3, is GAGVSQSPSNKVTEKGKDVELRCDPISGHTALYWYRQSLGQGLEFLIYFQGNSAPDKSGLPSDRFSAERTGGSVSTLTIQRTQQEDSAVYLCASSLHGDTGELFFGEGSRLTVL.

The chain joins TRBV10-3 to TRBJ1-6; D ambiguous. Germline CDR1 ENHRY, CDR2 SYGVKD. The CDR3 loop spans 17 amino acids. Trimming took off 0 bases at V and 0 bases at J, with 9 bases between the two ends. In DNA, the CDR3 is TGTGCCATCAGTGAGTCGGCAGGCAGCTCCTATAATTCACCCCTCCACTTT. This codes for CAISESAGSSYNSPLHF.

The chain couples TRBV3-1 (or the pseudogene TRBV3-2) to TRBJ2-2, with 7 bases identical to TRBD2. Trimming took 5 bases from V and 0 from J; bases not matched to a gene: 3. From germline, CDR1 is LGHDT and CDR2 YNNKEL (reference sequence). The CDR3 spans 15 residues. CDR3 loop: CASSSGLANTGELFF. In DNA form, the CDR3 reads TGTGCCAGCAGCTCTGGACTAGCGAACACCGGGGAGCTGTTTTTT.

The chain joins TRBV14 to TRBJ2-1; TRBD1 matches 7 bases. The CDR3 sequence is 16 residues long. Unmatched junction bases numbered 5, after V lost 1 base and J lost 2 bases. The germline V gene encodes CDR1 SGHDN and CDR2 FVKESK. This CDR3 is CASSQGGQFPYNEQFF. Written as DNA, the CDR3 is TGTGCCAGCAGCCAAGGGGGACAGTTTCCCTACAATGAGCAGTTCTTC.

The chain is built from TRBV18 and TRBJ2-1, with a possible D match to TRBD2 (5 bases). The CDR3 length is 17 residues. Trimming took off 0 bases at V and 0 bases at J, with 12 bases between the two ends. From germline, CDR1 is KGHSH and CDR2 LQKENI. The CDR3 here is CASSPPPAGISYNEQFF. The CDR3 nucleotides read TGTGCCAGCTCACCACCGCCGGCCGGGATCTCCTACAATGAGCAGTTCTTC.

The J gene is TRBJ1-1, the V gene TRBV5-1, with 8 bases that match TRBD1. Trimming removed 3 bases from V and 0 bases from J; junction bases left unmatched: 1. The CDR3 extends over 14 amino acids. CDR1 and CDR2 from the germline V gene are SGHRS and YFSETQ. Here the CDR3 DNA reads TGCGCCAGCAGCTGGACAGGGATGAACACTGAAGCTTTCTTT. Its protein product is CASSWTGMNTEAFF.

This clone was detected only once. This rearrangement joins TRBV7-9 to TRBJ1-1; 8 nucleotides agree with TRBD1. This CDR3 comprises 15 residues. J gave up 7 bases and V 1 base, and 8 bases lay outside the gene matches. Looked up from germline, CDR1 is SEHNR and CDR2 is FQNEAQ (reference sequence). CDR3 DNA: TGTGCCAGCAGCTTAGACCGGACAGGGAGCTTTGAAGCTTTCTTT. This gives the protein CASSLDRTGSFEAFF.

The rearrangement links TRBV5-1 to TRBJ2-7; maybe TRBD2 (5 bases). Trimming took 4 bases from V and 2 from J, leaving 19 bases between them. There are 16 residues in the CDR3. The germline CDR1 and CDR2 sequences are SGHRS and YFSETQ. CDR3 sequence (DNA): TGCGCCAGCAGCACCAACGTCGCTTCCGGGGCCTACGAGCAGTACTTC. This sequence encodes CASSTNVASGAYEQYF.

V gene TRBV28 combines with J gene TRBJ1-2; 7 positions agree with TRBD1. CDR3 length equals 12 residues. J lost 8 bases, V lost 5 bases, and 5 bases had no gene match. The germline V gene encodes CDR1 MDHEN and CDR2 SYDVKM. The CDR3: CASSLTGRGYTF. In nucleotides, the CDR3 is TGTGCCAGCAGTCTGACAGGGAGGGGCTACACCTTC.

This chain connects TRBV4-1 to TRBJ2-5; the D is unclear. CDR1 and CDR2 (germline): MGHRA, YSYEKL. This CDR3 has 13 residues. V was cut by 6 bases and J by 1 base, with 9 bases left in between. CDR3 sequence (DNA): TGCGCCAGCAGTTTACTCACCCAAGAGACCCAGTACTTC. Translated: CASSLLTQETQYF.

V gene TRBV28 combines with J gene TRBJ2-1; 10 bases agree with TRBD2. The CDR3 runs to 18 residues. From germline, CDR1 is MDHEN and CDR2 SYDVKM. Trimming removed 4 bases from V and 7 bases from J; junction bases left unmatched: 16. Here the CDR3 DNA reads TGTGCCAGCAGTTCTTTTGATGCTAGCGGGAGTGAGGGGAATGAGCAGTTCTTC. As protein: CASSSFDASGSEGNEQFF.

V gene TRBV6-1 combines with J gene TRBJ1-5; TRBD1 is a possible D gene (6 bases). The CDR3 loop spans 15 amino acids. The V gene lost 3 bases and the J gene lost 4 bases, with 13 bases spanning the gap. CDR1 is MNHNS, CDR2 SASEGT, per germline. The CDR3 loop is CASSEISGTNQPQHF. CDR3 sequence (DNA): TGTGCCAGCAGTGAGATATCCGGGACAAATCAGCCCCAGCATTTT.

The chain carries TRBV5-1 and TRBJ2-1, with 9 bases matching TRBD1. V lost 0 bases and J lost 9; bases outside the gene matches: 7. Germline V gives CDR1 SGHRS, CDR2 YFSETQ. The CDR3 extends over 15 amino acids. The CDR3 DNA reads as TGCGCCAGCAGCTTGGAACAGGGGGCGAGTGGTGAGCAGTTCTTC. This encodes CASSLEQGASGEQFF.